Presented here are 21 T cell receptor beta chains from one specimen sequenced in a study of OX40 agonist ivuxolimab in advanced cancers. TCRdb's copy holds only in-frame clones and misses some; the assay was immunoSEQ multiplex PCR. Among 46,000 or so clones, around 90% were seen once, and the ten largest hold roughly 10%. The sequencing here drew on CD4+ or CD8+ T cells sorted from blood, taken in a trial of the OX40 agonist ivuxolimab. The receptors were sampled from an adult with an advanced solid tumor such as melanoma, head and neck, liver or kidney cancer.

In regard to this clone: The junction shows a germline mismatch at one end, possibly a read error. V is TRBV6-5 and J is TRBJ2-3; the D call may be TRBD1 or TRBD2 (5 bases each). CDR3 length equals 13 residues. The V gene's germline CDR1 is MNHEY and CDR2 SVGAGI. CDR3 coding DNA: TGTGCCAGCAGCAGGGCTAGCACGGATACGCAGTATTTT. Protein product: CASSRASTDTQYF.

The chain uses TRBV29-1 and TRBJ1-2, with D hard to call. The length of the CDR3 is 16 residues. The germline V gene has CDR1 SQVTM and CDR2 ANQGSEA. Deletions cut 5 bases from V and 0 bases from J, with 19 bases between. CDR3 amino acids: CSVYGIGGRANYGYTF. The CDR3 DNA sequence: TGCAGCGTTTATGGTATAGGCGGCAGAGCTAACTATGGCTACACCTTC.

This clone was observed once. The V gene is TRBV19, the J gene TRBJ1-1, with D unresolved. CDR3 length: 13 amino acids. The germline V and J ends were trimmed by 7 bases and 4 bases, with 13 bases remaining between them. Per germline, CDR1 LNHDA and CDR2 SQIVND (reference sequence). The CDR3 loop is CASMTGRVTEAFF. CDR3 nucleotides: TGTGCCAGTATGACTGGGAGGGTCACTGAAGCTTTCTTT.

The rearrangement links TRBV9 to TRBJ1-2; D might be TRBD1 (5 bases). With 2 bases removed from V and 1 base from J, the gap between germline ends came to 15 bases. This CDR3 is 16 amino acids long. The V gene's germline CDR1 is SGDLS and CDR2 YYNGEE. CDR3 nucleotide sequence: TGTGCCAGCAGCGTTCAAAGCGGGGCCATTAACTATGGCTACACCTTC. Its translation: CASSVQSGAINYGYTF. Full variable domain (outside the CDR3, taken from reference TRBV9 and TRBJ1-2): DSGVTQTPKHLITATGQRVTLRCSPRSGDLSVYWYQQSLDQGLQFLIQYYNGEERAKGNILERFSAQQFPDLHSELNLSSLELGDSALYFCASSVQSGAINYGYTFGSGTRLTVV.

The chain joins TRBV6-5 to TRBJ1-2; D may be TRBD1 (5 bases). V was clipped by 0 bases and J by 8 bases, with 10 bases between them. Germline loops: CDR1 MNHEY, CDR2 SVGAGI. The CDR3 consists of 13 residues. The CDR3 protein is CASSYSQGKGYTF. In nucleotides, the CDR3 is TGTGCCAGCAGTTACTCTCAGGGAAAAGGCTACACCTTC.

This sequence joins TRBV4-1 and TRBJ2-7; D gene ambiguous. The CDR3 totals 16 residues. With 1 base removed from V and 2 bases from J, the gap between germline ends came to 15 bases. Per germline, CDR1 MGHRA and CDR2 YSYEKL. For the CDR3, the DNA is TGCGCCAGCAGCCAAGGTAGCCGGAGTCCCCCCTACGAGCAGTACTTC. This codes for CASSQGSRSPPYEQYF.

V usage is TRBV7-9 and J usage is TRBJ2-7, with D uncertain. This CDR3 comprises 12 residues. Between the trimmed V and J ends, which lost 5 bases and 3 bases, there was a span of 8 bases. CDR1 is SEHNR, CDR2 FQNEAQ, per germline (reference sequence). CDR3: CASSHPNYEQYF. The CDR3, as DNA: TGTGCCAGCAGCCACCCCAACTACGAGCAGTACTTC.

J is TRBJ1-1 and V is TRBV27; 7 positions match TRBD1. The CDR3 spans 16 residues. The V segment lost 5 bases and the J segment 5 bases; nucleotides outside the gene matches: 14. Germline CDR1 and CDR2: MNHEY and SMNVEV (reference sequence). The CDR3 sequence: CASSTKRQGRRTEAFF. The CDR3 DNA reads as TGTGCCAGCAGTACGAAACGACAGGGTCGGCGTACTGAAGCTTTCTTT.

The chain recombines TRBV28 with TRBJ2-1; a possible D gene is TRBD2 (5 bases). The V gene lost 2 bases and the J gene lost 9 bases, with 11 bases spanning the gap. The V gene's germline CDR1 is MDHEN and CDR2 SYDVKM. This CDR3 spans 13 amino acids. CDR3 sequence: CASSLTRGFEQFF. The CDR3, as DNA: TGTGCCAGCAGTTTAACCCGCGGGTTTGAGCAGTTCTTC.

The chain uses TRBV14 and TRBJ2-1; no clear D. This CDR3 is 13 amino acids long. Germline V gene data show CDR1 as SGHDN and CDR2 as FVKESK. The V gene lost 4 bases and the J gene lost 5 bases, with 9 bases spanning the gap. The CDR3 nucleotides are TGTGCCAGCAGCCCCGGCCTCAACAATGAGCAGTTCTTC. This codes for CASSPGLNNEQFF.

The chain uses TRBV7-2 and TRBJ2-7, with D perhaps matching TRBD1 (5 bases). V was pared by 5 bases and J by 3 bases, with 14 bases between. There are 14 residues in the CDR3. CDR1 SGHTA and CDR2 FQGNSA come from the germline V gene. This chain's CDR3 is CASSPTGALYEQYF. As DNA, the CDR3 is TGTGCCAGCAGCCCAACAGGTGCCCTCTACGAGCAGTACTTC.

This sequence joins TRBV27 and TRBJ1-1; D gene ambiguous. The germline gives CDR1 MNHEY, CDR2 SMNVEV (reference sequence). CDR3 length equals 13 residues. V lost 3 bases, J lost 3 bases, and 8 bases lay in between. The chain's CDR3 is CASSFRRYTEAFF. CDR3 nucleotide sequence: TGTGCCAGCAGTTTTAGGCGGTACACTGAAGCTTTCTTT.

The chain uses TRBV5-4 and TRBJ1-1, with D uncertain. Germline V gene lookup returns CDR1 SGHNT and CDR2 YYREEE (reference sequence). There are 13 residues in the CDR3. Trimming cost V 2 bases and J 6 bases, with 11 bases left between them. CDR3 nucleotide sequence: TGTGCCAGCAGCTTTAGGAGCGTGCCTGAAGCTTTCTTT. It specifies CASSFRSVPEAFF. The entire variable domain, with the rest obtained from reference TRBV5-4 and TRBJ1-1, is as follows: ETGVTQSPTHLIKTRGQQVTLRCSSQSGHNTVSWYQQALGQGPQFIFQYYREEENGRGNFPPRFSGLQFPNYSSELNVNALELDDSALYLCASSFRSVPEAFFGQGTRLTVV.

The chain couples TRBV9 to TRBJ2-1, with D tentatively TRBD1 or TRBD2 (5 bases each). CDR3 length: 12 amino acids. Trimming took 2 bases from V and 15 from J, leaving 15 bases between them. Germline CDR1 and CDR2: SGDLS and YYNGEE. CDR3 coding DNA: TGTGCCAGCAGCGTGGGGGTAGGAGGTTTGTTCTTC. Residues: CASSVGVGGLFF.

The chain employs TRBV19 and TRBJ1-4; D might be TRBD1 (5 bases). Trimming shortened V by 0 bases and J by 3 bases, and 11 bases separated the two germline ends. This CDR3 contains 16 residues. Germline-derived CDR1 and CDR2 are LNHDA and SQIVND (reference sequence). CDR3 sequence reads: CASSIDGTEANEKLFF. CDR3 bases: TGTGCCAGTAGTATAGATGGGACCGAAGCTAATGAAAAACTGTTTTTT.

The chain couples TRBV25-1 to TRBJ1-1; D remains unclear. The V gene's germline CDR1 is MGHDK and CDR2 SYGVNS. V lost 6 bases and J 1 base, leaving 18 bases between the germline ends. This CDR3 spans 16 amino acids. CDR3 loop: CASSPELPRTNTEAFF. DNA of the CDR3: TGTGCCAGCAGCCCAGAACTTCCAAGGACGAACACTGAAGCTTTCTTT.

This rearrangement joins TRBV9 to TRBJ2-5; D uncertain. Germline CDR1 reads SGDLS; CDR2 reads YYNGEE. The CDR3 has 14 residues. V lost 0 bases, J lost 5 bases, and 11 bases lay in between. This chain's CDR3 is CASSVGLTQETQYF. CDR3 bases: TGTGCCAGCAGCGTAGGCCTCACTCAGGAGACCCAGTACTTC.

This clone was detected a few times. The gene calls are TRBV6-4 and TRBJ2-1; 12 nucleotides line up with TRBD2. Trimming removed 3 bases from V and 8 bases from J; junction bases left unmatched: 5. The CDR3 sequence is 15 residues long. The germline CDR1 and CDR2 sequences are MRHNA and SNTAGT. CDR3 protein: CASSETSGRNDEQFF. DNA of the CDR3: TGTGCCAGCAGTGAAACTAGCGGGAGGAATGATGAGCAGTTCTTC.

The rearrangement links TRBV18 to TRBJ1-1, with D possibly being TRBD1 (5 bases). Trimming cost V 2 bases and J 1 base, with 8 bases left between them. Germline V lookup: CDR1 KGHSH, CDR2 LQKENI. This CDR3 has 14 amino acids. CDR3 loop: CASSPYGGNTEAFF. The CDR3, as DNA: TGTGCCAGCTCACCATACGGGGGGAACACTGAAGCTTTCTTT.

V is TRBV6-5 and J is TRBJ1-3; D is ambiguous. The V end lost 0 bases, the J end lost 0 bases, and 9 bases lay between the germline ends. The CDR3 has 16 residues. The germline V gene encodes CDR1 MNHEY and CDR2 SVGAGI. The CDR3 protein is CASSYSKLGSGNTIYF. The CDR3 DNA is TGTGCCAGCAGTTACTCGAAGCTGGGCTCTGGAAACACCATATATTTT.

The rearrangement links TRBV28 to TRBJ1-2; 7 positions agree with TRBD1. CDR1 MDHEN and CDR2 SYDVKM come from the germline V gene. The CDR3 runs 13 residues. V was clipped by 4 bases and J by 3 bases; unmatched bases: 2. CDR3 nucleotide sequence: TGTGCCAGCAGTTCCGGACAGGACTATGGCTACACCTTC. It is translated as CASSSGQDYGYTF.